Below are 14 T cell receptor beta chains sequenced from a single sample in a study of naive and memory T cell subsets. Overall study findings and caveats: Naive repertoires, especially CD8, held a few larger clonotypes, possibly memory cells re-expressing CD45RA.

Both TRBC1 and TRBC2 were covered by a beta constant-region primer of two equimolar oligonucleotides. Ligated cDNA was amplified by four rounds of PCR with nested alpha and beta constant-region primers and SP2. TCRdb reprocessed the UMI-ligation and nested PCR reads via MiXCR and lists one record per CDR3 protein. Among 120,000 to 150,000 distinct CDR3 sequences listed, 15% to 25% were seen once. The antigens these receptors bind are not known. Material for sequencing was naive CD8+ T cells from blood. These receptors were collected from a human donor in good health.

The J gene is TRBJ2-1, the V gene TRBV24-1; tentatively, D is TRBD1 (6 bases). The CDR3 consists of 13 residues. Germline V gives CDR1 KGHDR, CDR2 SFDVKD. Trimming took 6 bases from V and 8 from J, leaving 13 bases between them. The CDR3 loop is CATSPGAVDEQFF. The CDR3, as DNA: TGTGCCACCAGTCCAGGGGCTGTCGATGAGCAGTTCTTC.

This clonotype came up a few times. CDR3 sequence: CSVEAVPGEQYF. The CDR3 coding sequence is TGCAGCGTTGAGGCAGTACCGGGAGAGCAGTACTTC. The chain has TRBV29-1 and TRBJ2-7; the D gene is possibly TRBD2 (5 bases). The germline gives CDR1 SQVTM, CDR2 ANQGSEA. V shed 3 bases and J shed 7 bases, with 13 bases lying between them. There are 12 residues in the CDR3.

This clonotype was seen repeatedly, ten times or more. The chain combines TRBV3-1 with TRBJ1-1; D is unresolved. Deletions cut 5 bases from V and 3 bases from J, with 4 bases between. In germline, CDR1 is LGHDT, CDR2 YNNKEL (reference sequence). This CDR3 region has 11 residues. This CDR3 reads CASSLDTEAFF. CDR3 DNA sequence: TGTGCCAGCAGCTTGGACACTGAAGCTTTCTTT.

The CDR3 reads CASSFKALGDEQFF. The CDR3 region has the DNA TGTGCCAGCAGCTTTAAAGCCCTAGGCGATGAGCAGTTCTTC. V usage is TRBV7-6 and J usage is TRBJ2-1; the D is unclear. CDR1 and CDR2 (germline): SGHVS, FNYEAQ. This CDR3 is built from 14 residues. Trimming stripped 3 bases from V and 8 bases from J, with 14 bases between. The full variable domain, its missing parts supplied by reference TRBV7-6 and TRBJ2-1, is GAGVSQSPRYKVTKRGQDVALRCDPISGHVSLYWYRQALGQGPEFLTYFNYEAQQDKSGLPNDRFSAERPEGSISTLTIQRTEQRDSAMYRCASSFKALGDEQFFGPGTRLTVL.

The chain links TRBV5-1 to TRBJ2-3; a possible D gene is TRBD2 (5 bases). The CDR3 spans 16 residues. CDR1 is SGHRS and CDR2 is YFSETQ in the germline V gene. Trimming took off 4 bases at V and 1 base at J, with 16 bases between the two ends. CDR3 sequence reads: CASSAATRGGTDTQYF. CDR3 in DNA: TGCGCCAGCAGCGCAGCAACTAGAGGTGGCACAGATACGCAGTATTTT. Full variable domain (remainder filled in from reference TRBV5-1 and TRBJ2-3): KAGVTQTPRYLIKTRGQQVTLSCSPISGHRSVSWYQQTPGQGLQFLFEYFSETQRNKGNFPGRFSGRQFSNSRSEMNVSTLELGDSALYLCASSAATRGGTDTQYFGPGTRLTVL.

This clonotype occurred a few times. The rearrangement links TRBV15 to TRBJ2-5; maybe TRBD1 (5 bases). The CDR3 covers 16 residues. V lost 0 bases and J lost 0, with 11 bases in between. Germline CDR1 LNHNV, CDR2 YYDKDF (reference sequence). The CDR3 spells CATSRDRDRYQETQYF. The CDR3 nucleotides read TGTGCCACCAGCAGAGACCGAGACAGATACCAAGAGACCCAGTACTTC.

The chain uses TRBV12-3 or TRBV12-4 and TRBJ1-1; D is unclear. The V end lost 1 base, the J end lost 11 bases, and 8 bases lay between the germline ends. This CDR3 has 11 amino acids. The CDR3 here is CASSLGLDAFF. CDR3 coding DNA: TGTGCCAGCAGTTTAGGACTAGATGCTTTCTTT.

This clonotype was seen a handful of times. The CDR3 nucleotides are TGTGCCAGCAGCCTCAGTTCCCTCTACAATGAGCAGTTCTTC. Its protein is CASSLSSLYNEQFF. The V and J genes are TRBV28 and TRBJ2-1; D unclear. Germline assignment: CDR1 MDHEN and CDR2 SYDVKM. With 6 bases removed from V and 3 bases from J, the gap between germline ends came to 12 bases. The length of the CDR3 is 14 residues.

There are a few counts of this clonotype. The gene calls are TRBV3-1 and TRBJ1-1; D ambiguous. The CDR3 length is 15 residues. Per germline, CDR1 LGHDT and CDR2 YNNKEL (reference sequence). V lost 0 bases, J lost 2 bases, and 10 bases lay in between. The CDR3 DNA reads as TGTGCCAGCAGCCAAGACCCCCCGACCAACACTGAAGCTTTCTTT. This sequence encodes CASSQDPPTNTEAFF.

This clonotype was counted at least ten times. The chain couples TRBV3-1 to TRBJ2-1; D is tentatively TRBD1 or TRBD2 (5 bases each). CDR3 length: 16 residues. Trimming shortened V by 4 bases and J by 2 bases, and 15 bases separated the two germline ends. The V gene's germline CDR1 is LGHDT and CDR2 YNNKEL (reference sequence). The CDR3 DNA follows: TGTGCCAGCAGCCCCGTCGGGGCGGAGCCCTACAATGAGCAGTTCTTC. This codes for CASSPVGAEPYNEQFF.

The V call is TRBV27, the J call TRBJ2-7; D is unclear. V shed 0 bases and J shed 3 bases, with 9 bases lying between them. CDR1 MNHEY and CDR2 SMNVEV come from the germline V gene (reference sequence). CDR3 size: 14 residues. The CDR3 coding sequence is TGTGCCAGCAGTTTATCGAAGCATGGCTACGAGCAGTACTTC. Residues: CASSLSKHGYEQYF.

The chain's CDR3 is CASSPPVSSYNEQFF. CDR3 in DNA: TGTGCCAGCTCACCACCGGTCAGCTCCTACAATGAGCAGTTCTTC. This chain joins TRBV18 and TRBJ2-1; D gene uncertain. In germline, CDR1 is KGHSH, CDR2 LQKENI. This CDR3 is built from 15 residues. Trimming took 0 bases from V and 0 from J, leaving 6 bases between them. Full variable domain (missing parts from reference TRBV18 and TRBJ2-1): NAGVMQNPRHLVRRRGQEARLRCSPMKGHSHVYWYRQLPEEGLKFMVYLQKENIIDESGMPKERFSAEFPKEGPSILRIQQVVRGDSAAYFCASSPPVSSYNEQFFGPGTRLTVL.

The chain recombines TRBV2 with TRBJ1-1, with unresolved D. Germline CDR1 reads SNHLY; CDR2 reads FYNNEI. The V end was cut by 2 bases, the J end by 4 bases, with 8 bases between. CDR3 length: 13 residues. The CDR3 region has the DNA TGTGCCAGCAGTGAATCGGCAGTCACTGAAGCTTTCTTT. It is translated as CASSESAVTEAFF.

This clonotype was picked up a small number of times. The J gene is TRBJ2-5, the V gene TRBV29-1, with 8 bases identical to TRBD2. CDR3 length: 21 residues. The V gene end was trimmed by 0 bases and the J gene end by 5 bases; junction bases not matched to a gene: 26. Germline CDR1 reads SQVTM; CDR2 reads ANQGSEA. The CDR3 bases are TGCAGCGTTGAAGATATAAGGGGGGGGTTGGAGACCCAGCGGGGGTTGGAGACCCAGTACTTC. Translating gives CSVEDIRGGLETQRGLETQYF.